Each of the 18 T cell receptor beta chains below was sequenced from the same sample in a study of siplizumab effects on memory and regulatory T cells. TCRdb's copy holds only in-frame clones and misses some; the assay was immunoSEQ multiplex PCR. The sample lists approximately 46,000 clones, over 90% occurring once. The sequencing sample was made of CD8+ T cells sorted from blood. These receptors were collected from a human donor in good health.

The chain joins TRBV15 to TRBJ1-4; D gene uncertain. CDR3 length: 13 residues. The germline V gene encodes CDR1 LNHNV and CDR2 YYDKDF (reference sequence). Trimming left V 1 base short and J 13 bases short, with 13 bases between. The CDR3: CATSRGNPSRLFF. The CDR3 coding sequence is TGTGCCACCAGCAGAGGCAACCCGAGCAGACTGTTTTTT.

The rearrangement uses TRBV27 and TRBJ2-3; 9 bases are a match to TRBD2. Germline V gene lookup returns CDR1 MNHEY and CDR2 SMNVEV (reference sequence). Losses at the gene ends were 4 bases for V and 5 bases for J; bases not matched to a gene: 10. This CDR3 has 16 residues. This CDR3 reads CASSSISGSVGDTQYF. CDR3 nucleotides: TGTGCCAGCAGTTCCATTAGCGGGAGTGTCGGAGATACGCAGTATTTT.

The chain recombines TRBV7-8 with TRBJ2-7; 15 bases match TRBD2. The trim removed 5 bases at V and 10 bases at J, leaving 6 bases unmatched. Germline lookup yields CDR1 SGHVS and CDR2 FQNEAQ. The CDR3 totals 14 residues. The CDR3 DNA reads as TGTGCCAGCAGCCCACGGACTAGCGGGAGGGAACAGTACTTC. Its protein is CASSPRTSGREQYF. The entire variable domain, with the rest obtained from reference TRBV7-8 and TRBJ2-7, is as follows: GAGVSQSPRYKVAKRGQDVALRCDPISGHVSLFWYQQALGQGPEFLTYFQNEAQLDKSGLPSDRFFAERPEGSVSTLKIQRTQQEDSAVYLCASSPRTSGREQYFGPGTRLTVT.

This chain joins TRBV6-1 and TRBJ2-7, with 8 bases fitting TRBD1. From germline, CDR1 is MNHNS and CDR2 SASEGT. J was trimmed by 5 bases and V by 0 bases; bases with no gene match: 6. The CDR3 covers 15 residues. The CDR3: CASSEAEDRANEQYF. Here the CDR3 DNA reads TGTGCCAGCAGTGAAGCGGAGGACAGGGCGAACGAGCAGTACTTC.

The chain combines TRBV7-3 with TRBJ2-7, with D possibly being TRBD2 (6 bases). The CDR3 spans 13 residues. Trimming took off 1 base at V and 6 bases at J, with 10 bases between the two ends. Germline CDR1 reads SGHTA; CDR2 reads FQGTGA. CDR3 bases: TGTGCCAGCAGCTTAAATGGGGGGAGCGAGCAGTACTTC. Translation gives CASSLNGGSEQYF.

CDR3 sequence (DNA): TGTGCCAGCGGGGGACAAACCTACGAGCAGTACTTC. Its protein is CASGGQTYEQYF. This chain links TRBV7-9 with TRBJ2-5; D might be TRBD1 (6 bases). The DNA end lines up better with TRBJ2-7; the J call may be wrong. Germline CDR1 is SEHNR and CDR2 is FQNEAQ (reference sequence). This CDR3 spans 12 amino acids.

The rearrangement links TRBV7-6 to TRBJ1-3, with unresolved D. The germline V gene has CDR1 SGHVS and CDR2 FNYEAQ. CDR3 length: 18 residues. V shed 5 bases and J shed 0 bases, with 20 bases lying between them. The CDR3 DNA reads TGTGCCAGCAGCCCGTTGGGGTATCCGCCAAGCTCTGGAAACACCATATATTTT. Translating it yields CASSPLGYPPSSGNTIYF.

The chain is built from TRBV6-5 and TRBJ2-3; TRBD2 matches at 12 bases. V gave up 6 bases and J gave up 3 bases; unmatched junction bases: 4. The CDR3 spans 15 residues. Germline loops: CDR1 MNHEY, CDR2 SVGAGI. CDR3 DNA: TGTGCCAGCAGCCTAGCGGGAGGGGGGACAGATACGCAGTATTTT. Amino acids: CASSLAGGGTDTQYF.

The chain couples TRBV18 to TRBJ2-7, with a weak D call TRBD2 (5 bases). This CDR3 contains 14 residues. Germline V gives CDR1 KGHSH, CDR2 LQKENI. The germline V and J ends were trimmed by 3 bases and 2 bases, with 11 bases remaining between them. The CDR3 is CASSPTVGAYEQYF. In DNA form, the CDR3 reads TGTGCCAGCTCACCGACGGTCGGGGCCTACGAGCAGTACTTC.

This rearrangement joins TRBV5-1 to TRBJ2-7; 11 bases are a match to TRBD2. Germline assignment: CDR1 SGHRS and CDR2 YFSETQ. V trimming: 4 bases; J trimming: 6 bases; junction bases outside the gene matches: 9. This CDR3 is 15 amino acids long. Written as DNA, the CDR3 is TGCGCCAGCAGCCCATCACTAGCGGGAGTAGGCGAGCAGTACTTC. It encodes CASSPSLAGVGEQYF. Based on the CDR3 plus reference TRBV5-1 and TRBJ2-7, the full variable domain is KAGVTQTPRYLIKTRGQQVTLSCSPISGHRSVSWYQQTPGQGLQFLFEYFSETQRNKGNFPGRFSGRQFSNSRSEMNVSTLELGDSALYLCASSPSLAGVGEQYFGPGTRLTVT.

V usage is TRBV28 and J usage is TRBJ1-1, with 7 bases lining up with TRBD1. Germline V gene lookup returns CDR1 MDHEN and CDR2 SYDVKM. This CDR3 has 14 amino acids. V shed 6 bases, J shed 1 base, and the junction held 5 bases outside the gene matches. CDR3 DNA sequence: TGTGCCAGCAGCCGTGGACAGGCGAACACTGAAGCTTTCTTT. It is translated as CASSRGQANTEAFF.

V and J are TRBV2 and TRBJ2-3, with TRBD2 identical over 7 bases. V was pared by 4 bases and J by 0 bases, with 7 bases of the junction left unmatched. CDR3 size: 16 residues. CDR1 is SNHLY, CDR2 FYNNEI, per germline. The CDR3 loop is CASSGRDYASTDTQYF. DNA of the CDR3: TGTGCCAGCAGTGGTCGGGACTACGCTAGCACAGATACGCAGTATTTT.

The rearrangement joins TRBV6-5 to TRBJ1-2; D call uncertain. The CDR3 is 13 residues long. Germline V gene data show CDR1 as MNHEY and CDR2 as SVGAGI. Trimming removed 0 bases from V and 7 bases from J, with 9 bases in between. CDR3 residues: CASSYSSDGGYTF. The CDR3 DNA sequence: TGTGCCAGCAGTTACTCGTCCGACGGTGGCTACACCTTC.

CDR3 in amino acids: CASSPDPRPTDTQYF. The CDR3 DNA reads TGCGCCAGCAGCCCGGACCCCCGACCCACAGATACGCAGTATTTT. The chain carries TRBV4-1 and TRBJ2-3; D remains ambiguous. Trimming stripped 4 bases from V and 2 bases from J, with 13 bases between. The CDR3 sequence is 15 residues long. The germline V gene encodes CDR1 MGHRA and CDR2 YSYEKL.

The J gene is TRBJ1-2, the V gene TRBV5-1; D is unresolved. Trimming shortened V by 4 bases and J by 3 bases, and 10 bases separated the two germline ends. The CDR3 covers 13 residues. From germline, CDR1 is SGHRS and CDR2 YFSETQ. The CDR3 loop is CASSPLRYYGYTF. CDR3 nucleotide sequence: TGCGCCAGCAGCCCCCTTAGGTACTATGGCTACACCTTC.

The V gene is TRBV7-8, the J gene TRBJ2-1; 9 bases match TRBD2. This CDR3 spans 17 amino acids. Per the germline V gene, CDR1 is SGHVS and CDR2 is FQNEAQ. The trim removed 1 base at V and 5 bases at J, leaving 9 bases unmatched. The CDR3 DNA reads as TGTGCCAGCAGCTTAGTAATAGCGGGGGCATTACACAATGAGCAGTTCTTC. Translating it yields CASSLVIAGALHNEQFF. Full variable domain (outside the CDR3, taken from reference TRBV7-8 and TRBJ2-1): GAGVSQSPRYKVAKRGQDVALRCDPISGHVSLFWYQQALGQGPEFLTYFQNEAQLDKSGLPSDRFFAERPEGSVSTLKIQRTQQEDSAVYLCASSLVIAGALHNEQFFGPGTRLTVL.

V gene TRBV7-9 combines with J gene TRBJ2-1; 13 bases map to TRBD2. J gave up 6 bases and V 5 bases, and 7 bases lay outside the gene matches. The CDR3 totals 16 residues. Germline V gives CDR1 SEHNR, CDR2 FQNEAQ (reference sequence). CDR3 region: CASSASLAGGPNEQFF. CDR3 bases: TGTGCCAGCAGCGCCTCACTAGCGGGAGGGCCCAATGAGCAGTTCTTC.

This clone appeared a few times. The chain employs TRBV25-1 and TRBJ2-7; D may be TRBD1 or TRBD2 (5 bases each). Trimming pared 3 bases from V and 6 bases from J, leaving 15 bases between. Germline V lookup: CDR1 MGHDK, CDR2 SYGVNS. The CDR3 loop spans 14 amino acids. CDR3 coding DNA: TGTGCCAGCAGTGAGGGACCGCGCCAGGCCGAGCAGTACTTC. Its translation is CASSEGPRQAEQYF.